The 20 T cell receptor beta chains below come from one sample, sequenced in a study of blood T cell repertoires in COVID-19. TCRdb's copy holds only in-frame clones and misses some; the assay was immunoSEQ multiplex PCR. The repertoire holds around 500,000 clones, with over 75% as singletons. Sequenced: PBMCs or T cells enriched from blood (not recorded which). The receptors originated from a woman aged 40 to 50 who had recovered from COVID-19.

The chain combines TRBV6-5 with TRBJ1-5; no firm D call. V was trimmed by 8 bases and J by 5 bases, leaving 13 bases between them. The CDR3 sequence is 13 residues long. The germline CDR1 and CDR2 sequences are MNHEY and SVGAGI. CDR3 sequence (DNA): TGTGCCAGCGGCCTTGGGCCAGATCAGCCCCAGCATTTT. Its translation: CASGLGPDQPQHF.

The chain links TRBV7-6 to TRBJ1-2; TRBD1 matches 10 bases. Germline V gene lookup returns CDR1 SGHVS and CDR2 FNYEAQ. V trimming: 4 bases; J trimming: 4 bases; junction bases outside the gene matches: 3. The CDR3 is 14 amino acids. CDR3 DNA sequence: TGTGCCAGCAGCTCGGGACAGGGGCTCTATGGCTACACCTTC. This gives the protein CASSSGQGLYGYTF.

V is TRBV30 and J is TRBJ1-4; D is uncertain. The V end lost 0 bases, the J end lost 0 bases, and 14 bases lay between the germline ends. CDR1 and CDR2 (germline): GTSNPN, SVGIG (reference sequence). This CDR3 comprises 17 residues. The CDR3 region is CAWSVPIGGPTNEKLFF. The CDR3 coding sequence is TGTGCCTGGAGTGTACCGATTGGAGGCCCAACTAATGAAAAACTGTTTTTT. The full variable domain, in which reference TRBV30 and TRBJ1-4 provide the parts outside the CDR3, is SQTIHQWPATLVQPVGSPLSLECTVEGTSNPNLYWYRQAAGRGLQLLFYSVGIGQISSEVPQNLSASRPQDRQFILSSKKLLLSDSGFYLCAWSVPIGGPTNEKLFFGSGTQLSVL.

This clone occurred once. This chain joins TRBV4-3 and TRBJ1-4; 8 positions agree with TRBD1. Germline V gene lookup returns CDR1 LGHNA and CDR2 YSLEER. V shed 3 bases, J shed 6 bases, and the junction held 9 bases outside the gene matches. The CDR3 length is 16 residues. The CDR3 DNA reads TGCGCCAGCAGCCACGGATCCTTGGACAGGGATGAAAAACTGTTTTTT. This translates into CASSHGSLDRDEKLFF.

V and J are TRBV5-1 and TRBJ2-3; tentative D call: TRBD2 (5 bases). The V end was cut by 1 base, the J end by 6 bases, with 12 bases between. Germline CDR1 and CDR2: SGHRS and YFSETQ. The CDR3 has 14 residues. The CDR3 DNA reads as TGCGCCAGCAGCTTGCGGCCGGAGGCGGATACGCAGTATTTT. It encodes CASSLRPEADTQYF.

V gene TRBV7-2 combines with J gene TRBJ2-1; possible D gene TRBD1, 6 bases. The CDR3 is made up of 15 amino acids. The V end lost 1 base, the J end lost 3 bases, and 10 bases lay between the germline ends. CDR1 is SGHTA and CDR2 is FQGNSA in the germline V gene. The CDR3 nucleotides read TGTGCCAGCAGCTTAGGACAGGCAGTCTACAATGAGCAGTTCTTC. Protein sequence: CASSLGQAVYNEQFF.

V is TRBV5-1 and J is TRBJ2-3, with D perhaps matching TRBD1 (6 bases). The CDR3 runs 16 residues. Germline V gene lookup returns CDR1 SGHRS and CDR2 YFSETQ. V gave up 0 bases and J gave up 1 base, with 12 bases separating them. The CDR3 coding sequence is TGCGCCAGCAGCTTGGAGGGCGCAGGGGGCACAGATACGCAGTATTTT. Amino acids: CASSLEGAGGTDTQYF.

This clone was detected only a few times. This chain connects TRBV18 to TRBJ1-5; D gene ambiguous. Germline-derived CDR1 and CDR2 are KGHSH and LQKENI. Trimming took 2 bases from V and 7 from J, leaving 12 bases between them. The CDR3 runs 14 residues. The CDR3 DNA reads as TGTGCCAGCTCACCAATCGGTGTCGGGCAGCCCCAGCATTTT. Amino acid sequence: CASSPIGVGQPQHF.

The rearrangement uses TRBV19 and TRBJ1-1, with TRBD1 identical over 9 bases. V dropped 6 bases and J dropped 7; count of bases not matched to a gene: 6. Germline V lookup: CDR1 LNHDA, CDR2 SQIVND (reference sequence). This CDR3 spans 13 amino acids. The CDR3 DNA follows: TGTGCCAGTAGGACGACAGGGGGTGATGAAGCTTTCTTT. This sequence encodes CASRTTGGDEAFF.

This clone was seen just once. DNA of the CDR3: TGTGCCAGCAGCTTAGGTCTGGGGAGGTTGACCGGGGAGCTGTTTTTT. It translates to CASSLGLGRLTGELFF. The chain is built from TRBV11-2 and TRBJ2-2; weak D call: TRBD2 (6 bases). Germline V gene sequence: CDR1 SGHAT, CDR2 FQNNGV. The length of the CDR3 is 16 residues. Trimming shortened V by 1 base and J by 5 bases, and 14 bases separated the two germline ends.

This chain uses TRBV6-5 with TRBJ1-2; 8 positions match TRBD1. V dropped 8 bases and J dropped 6; count of bases not matched to a gene: 5. The V gene's germline CDR1 is MNHEY and CDR2 SVGAGI. This CDR3 contains 12 residues. CDR3 nucleotide sequence: TGTGCCAGCCCCAGGGGGCAGGATGGCTACACCTTC. Its translation is CASPRGQDGYTF.

The CDR3 region is CASSGSGGRGEKLFF. As DNA, the CDR3 is TGTGCCAGCAGCGGGTCAGGGGGCCGGGGAGAAAAACTGTTTTTT. The chain employs TRBV9 and TRBJ1-4; 8 positions agree with TRBD1. In germline, CDR1 is SGDLS, CDR2 YYNGEE. The J segment lost 8 bases and the V segment lost 3 bases, leaving 9 bases of the junction unmatched. CDR3 length equals 15 residues.

The rearrangement joins TRBV27 to TRBJ2-7; D unclear. The CDR3 loop spans 13 amino acids. Germline V gives CDR1 MNHEY, CDR2 SMNVEV (reference sequence). V lost 3 bases to trimming and J lost 2 bases, with 8 bases between them. The chain's CDR3 is CASSFGKTYEQYF. The CDR3, as DNA: TGTGCCAGCAGTTTTGGCAAAACCTACGAGCAGTACTTC.

This clone was counted a single time. Here the CDR3 reads CASSRRTSNTEAFF. CDR3 in DNA: TGTGCCAGTAGCCGACGGACTTCGAACACTGAAGCTTTCTTT. The chain links TRBV19 to TRBJ1-1; D is ambiguous. V dropped 6 bases and J dropped 1 base, with 12 bases sitting between them. Germline lookup yields CDR1 LNHDA and CDR2 SQIVND (reference sequence). The CDR3 covers 14 residues. Supplemented by reference TRBV19 and TRBJ1-1, the full variable domain reads DGGITQSPKYLFRKEGQNVTLSCEQNLNHDAMYWYRQDPGQGLRLIYYSQIVNDFQKGDIAEGYSVSREKKESFPLTVTSAQKNPTAFYLCASSRRTSNTEAFFGQGTRLTVV.

This chain connects TRBV10-1 to TRBJ2-7; possibly TRBD2 for D (6 bases). The length of the CDR3 is 13 residues. V was trimmed by 6 bases and J by 9 bases, leaving 18 bases between them. Germline V gene sequence: CDR1 WNHNN, CDR2 SYGVQD (reference sequence). The CDR3 DNA is TGCGCCAGCAGCGGAGGACGGGAGCCCGGGCAGTACTTC. The encoded protein is CASSGGREPGQYF.

The rearrangement links TRBV4-3 to TRBJ1-1; D is perhaps TRBD1 (5 bases). This CDR3 contains 15 residues. Germline CDR1 and CDR2: LGHNA and YSLEER. The V end was cut by 0 bases, the J end by 4 bases, with 12 bases between. CDR3 nucleotides: TGCGCCAGCAGCCAAGATATGATGGGGGGCACTGAAGCTTTCTTT. Translating gives CASSQDMMGGTEAFF.

The V and J genes are TRBV5-1 and TRBJ2-5, with TRBD1 matching 7 bases. J gave up 0 bases and V 3 bases, and 2 bases lay outside the gene matches. The CDR3 contains 14 residues. The germline gives CDR1 SGHRS, CDR2 YFSETQ. The CDR3 DNA is TGCGCCAGCAGCTGGACAGGAAACCAAGAGACCCAGTACTTC. Its protein is CASSWTGNQETQYF.

The chain couples TRBV29-1 to TRBJ1-2; a possible D gene is TRBD1 (5 bases). V was trimmed by 2 bases and J by 4 bases, leaving 11 bases between them. The length of the CDR3 is 13 residues. Germline CDR1 reads SQVTM; CDR2 reads ANQGSEA. The CDR3 region is CSVEWQGGYGYTF. For the CDR3, the DNA is TGCAGCGTTGAATGGCAGGGTGGCTATGGCTACACCTTC.

The gene calls are TRBV30 and TRBJ1-1; D may be TRBD1 (5 bases). The CDR3 is 13 residues long. Germline V gives CDR1 GTSNPN, CDR2 SVGIG (reference sequence). V was cut by 4 bases and J by 10 bases, with 19 bases left in between. The CDR3 nucleotides are TGTGCCTGGAATGTTCTCAGGGTGGGGGGAGCTTTCTTT. Residues: CAWNVLRVGGAFF.

The genes are TRBV4-2 and TRBJ2-7, with D perhaps TRBD2 (6 bases). Germline CDR1 is LGHNA and CDR2 is YNFKEQ. V dropped 2 bases and J dropped 2 bases, with 13 bases sitting between them. This CDR3 spans 15 amino acids. The chain's CDR3 is CASSQRRDGTYEQYF. DNA of the CDR3: TGTGCCAGCAGCCAAAGGCGGGACGGGACCTACGAGCAGTACTTC.